These 27 T cell receptor beta chains share one sample of origin, sequenced in a study of blood T cell repertoires in COVID-19. TCRdb's table, derived via immunoSEQ multiplex PCR, lists solely in-frame clones and lacks some. This sample yields 150,000 or so clones, of which roughly 86% are seen a single time; about 1.4% belongs to the top ten. Material for sequencing was peripheral blood. The receptors here all came from a woman aged 50 to 60 with acute or convalescent COVID-19.

V and J are TRBV10-3 and TRBJ1-5; 7 bases align to TRBD1. With 7 bases clipped from V and 3 bases from J, the junction kept 3 bases outside the gene matches. CDR3 length equals 13 residues. Germline CDR1 reads ENHRY; CDR2 reads SYGVKD. CDR3 in amino acids: CAINDRDNQPQHF. The CDR3 bases are TGTGCCATCAACGACAGGGACAATCAGCCCCAGCATTTT.

The chain carries TRBV19 and TRBJ1-6; D call uncertain. The CDR3 contains 17 residues. Trimming removed 5 bases from V and 0 bases from J, with 14 bases in between. The germline gives CDR1 LNHDA, CDR2 SQIVND (reference sequence). CDR3 nucleotide sequence: TGTGCCAGTAGTCCCCCCCCCACAAGCTCCTATAATTCACCCCTCCACTTT. Amino acids: CASSPPPTSSYNSPLHF.

This clone has a single count. This chain links TRBV2 with TRBJ1-4, with D possibly being TRBD1 (6 bases). The CDR3 is made up of 18 amino acids. Germline CDR1 reads SNHLY; CDR2 reads FYNNEI. V lost 1 base to trimming and J lost 0 bases, with 15 bases between them. CDR3 loop: CASSEVTGWYATNEKLFF. CDR3 DNA: TGTGCCAGCAGTGAAGTAACAGGGTGGTATGCAACTAATGAAAAACTGTTTTTT.

The J gene is TRBJ2-7, the V gene TRBV20-1, with 9 nucleotides matching TRBD2. Germline V gene data show CDR1 as DFQATT and CDR2 as SNEGSKA (reference sequence). CDR3 length: 14 amino acids. The V gene end was trimmed by 3 bases and the J gene end by 2 bases; junction bases not matched to a gene: 5. In DNA, the CDR3 is TGCAGTGCTAGTTTCGGCGGGGGGGCCTACGAGCAGTACTTC. Protein sequence: CSASFGGGAYEQYF.

The chain recombines TRBV6-5 with TRBJ1-1; D is uncertain. Germline values: CDR1 MNHEY, CDR2 SVGAGI. The ends were cut back, 6 bases at V and 0 bases at J, with 8 bases in the middle. CDR3 length: 13 amino acids. The DNA of the CDR3 is TGTGCCAGCAGCCGAACACTGAACACTGAAGCTTTCTTT. Translated, it gives CASSRTLNTEAFF.

This clone was recorded only once. The chain employs TRBV12-3 or TRBV12-4 and TRBJ2-4, with D possibly matching TRBD2 (6 bases). The CDR3 consists of 13 residues. V was cut by 7 bases and J by 7 bases, with 14 bases left in between. Written as DNA, the CDR3 is TGTGCCAGCACCGGTGCAGGGAGGAACATTCAGTACTTC. The encoded protein is CASTGAGRNIQYF.

The chain links TRBV10-2 to TRBJ2-7; D might be TRBD2 (5 bases). V lost 3 bases and J lost 1, with 10 bases in between. Germline V lookup: CDR1 WSHSY, CDR2 SAAADI. CDR3 length equals 14 residues. The CDR3 is CASSDILASYEQYF. The CDR3 DNA reads as TGCGCCAGCAGTGATATCCTAGCTTCCTACGAGCAGTACTTC.

For this clone: Other DNA sequences in the same sample also yield this CDR3. The CDR3 reads CASSFSSETQYF. The CDR3 DNA follows: TGTGCCAGCAGTTTTTCATCAGAGACCCAGTACTTC. The rearrangement uses TRBV12-3 or TRBV12-4 and TRBJ2-5, with unresolved D. Trimming cost V 3 bases and J 4 bases, with 6 bases left between them. The CDR3 extends over 12 amino acids.

The chain has TRBV19 and TRBJ2-7, with 13 bases that match TRBD2. Germline V gives CDR1 LNHDA, CDR2 SQIVND (reference sequence). The CDR3 spans 16 residues. The trim removed 6 bases at V and 2 bases at J, leaving 7 bases unmatched. This chain's CDR3 is CASSKPGTSGTYEQYF. In nucleotides, the CDR3 is TGTGCCAGTAGCAAGCCGGGGACTAGCGGGACCTACGAGCAGTACTTC. The whole variable domain, remainder taken from reference TRBV19 and TRBJ2-7, is DGGITQSPKYLFRKEGQNVTLSCEQNLNHDAMYWYRQDPGQGLRLIYYSQIVNDFQKGDIAEGYSVSREKKESFPLTVTSAQKNPTAFYLCASSKPGTSGTYEQYFGPGTRLTVT.

The CDR3 region is CASSTDILGGELFF. In DNA form, the CDR3 reads TGTGCCAGCAGCACGGACATTCTGGGTGGGGAGCTGTTTTTT. V gene TRBV5-6 combines with J gene TRBJ2-2; D is possibly TRBD1 (5 bases). There are 14 residues in the CDR3. V was clipped by 4 bases and J by 8 bases, with 15 bases between them. The germline CDR1 and CDR2 sequences are SGHDT and YYEEEE.

V usage is TRBV4-3 and J usage is TRBJ2-7, with D perhaps matching TRBD1 (5 bases). CDR3 length equals 14 residues. Germline V gene sequence: CDR1 LGHNA, CDR2 YSLEER. The V and J ends lost 0 bases and 2 bases respectively, with 8 bases between them. The CDR3 nucleotides are TGCGCCAGCAGCCAAGATTCGACAGCCTACGAGCAGTACTTC. Protein product: CASSQDSTAYEQYF.

The chain recombines TRBV6-2 or TRBV6-3 with TRBJ2-7; D might be TRBD2 (6 bases). Looked up from germline, CDR1 is MNHEY and CDR2 is SVGEGT. CDR3 length equals 15 residues. V gave up 2 bases and J gave up 1 base, with 12 bases separating them. This CDR3 is CASSYQFGGSYEQYF. The DNA of the CDR3 is TGTGCCAGCAGTTACCAATTCGGGGGTTCCTACGAGCAGTACTTC.

V usage is TRBV10-1 and J usage is TRBJ1-1; D is ambiguous. Trimming left V 2 bases short and J 8 bases short, with 12 bases between. The CDR3 sequence is 13 residues long. CDR1 and CDR2 (germline): WNHNN, SYGVQD (reference sequence). The CDR3 nucleotides are TGCGCCAGCAGTGAGCGTGTTAGAGGGGAAGCTTTCTTT. Its translation is CASSERVRGEAFF.

The V and J genes are TRBV6-1 and TRBJ1-5; 7 bases agree with TRBD1. The CDR3 spans 14 residues. V gave up 7 bases and J gave up 2 bases; unmatched junction bases: 5. Germline assignment: CDR1 MNHNS and CDR2 SASEGT. CDR3 loop: CASNLGGGNQPQHF. The CDR3 DNA reads TGTGCCAGCAACTTAGGGGGCGGCAATCAGCCCCAGCATTTT.

The V call is TRBV7-6, the J call TRBJ2-3; 8 nucleotides line up with TRBD2. The germline V gene encodes CDR1 SGHVS and CDR2 FNYEAQ. This CDR3 is built from 16 residues. V gave up 4 bases and J gave up 7 bases; unmatched junction bases: 13. CDR3 DNA: TGTGCCAGCAGCTCCCCTAGGGGCGGGGGGCGAAATACGCAGTATTTT. It specifies CASSSPRGGGRNTQYF.

This clone was observed once. The CDR3 reads CASRRAGIYGYTF. For the CDR3, the DNA is TGTGCCAGCAGGCGAGCAGGGATCTATGGCTACACCTTC. This rearrangement joins TRBV7-9 to TRBJ1-2; weak D call: TRBD1 (5 bases). CDR3 length: 13 residues. CDR1 and CDR2 from the germline V gene are SEHNR and FQNEAQ (reference sequence). V lost 6 bases to trimming and J lost 4 bases, with 12 bases between them.

This clone was seen a few times. The CDR3 region has the DNA TGTGCCAGCTCACCACCGAGCTTGGGGCCGTCTGAGACCCAGTACTTC. Translating gives CASSPPSLGPSETQYF. The V and J genes are TRBV18 and TRBJ2-5; tentative D call: TRBD1 (5 bases). V was shortened by 0 bases and J by 5 bases, with 16 bases between the two germline ends. This CDR3 is 16 amino acids long. CDR1 is KGHSH, CDR2 LQKENI, per germline.

The chain recombines TRBV10-2 with TRBJ2-1, with 9 positions matching TRBD2. The CDR3 spans 15 residues. Germline V CDR1 and CDR2: WSHSY, SAAADI. The V and J ends lost 9 bases and 7 bases, in that order; junction bases with no gene match: 13. Written as DNA, the CDR3 is TGCGCCAGTCTTAATCCCGGCGGGAGGGGAAATGAGCAGTTCTTC. This codes for CASLNPGGRGNEQFF.

The rearrangement uses TRBV3-1 (or the pseudogene TRBV3-2) and TRBJ2-7, with TRBD2 identical over 7 bases. The germline V gene has CDR1 LGHDT and CDR2 YNNKEL (reference sequence). The J segment lost 0 bases and the V segment lost 4 bases, leaving 3 bases of the junction unmatched. The CDR3 length is 14 residues. The CDR3 spells CASSPSGISYEQYF. In DNA, the CDR3 is TGTGCCAGCAGCCCCAGCGGGATCTCCTACGAGCAGTACTTC.

The V gene is TRBV30, the J gene TRBJ1-2, with D possibly matching TRBD1 (6 bases). The CDR3 is 15 amino acids. From germline, CDR1 is GTSNPN and CDR2 SVGIG (reference sequence). Trimming removed 1 base from V and 2 bases from J, with 14 bases in between. Here the CDR3 DNA reads TGTGCCTGGAGTGCCCTTGGCAGGGGCAACTATGGCTACACCTTC. Translating it yields CAWSALGRGNYGYTF.

The J gene is TRBJ1-1, the V gene TRBV28, with D possibly TRBD1 on 6 matching bases. Germline-derived CDR1 and CDR2 are MDHEN and SYDVKM. This CDR3 spans 15 amino acids. Trimming pared 1 base from V and 2 bases from J, leaving 11 bases between. The CDR3 loop is CASSLSVGANTEAFF. The CDR3 bases are TGTGCCAGCAGTTTATCGGTGGGGGCTAACACTGAAGCTTTCTTT.

This sequence joins TRBV7-9 and TRBJ1-1, with TRBD1 identical over 11 bases. In germline, CDR1 is SEHNR, CDR2 FQNEAQ (reference sequence). This CDR3 is 16 amino acids long. The V segment lost 5 bases and the J segment 5 bases; nucleotides outside the gene matches: 10. CDR3 amino acids: CASSRTGGSGWTEAFF. Here the CDR3 DNA reads TGTGCCAGCAGCCGGACAGGGGGCTCTGGTTGGACTGAAGCTTTCTTT.

V gene TRBV30 combines with J gene TRBJ2-3; D unclear. The CDR3 runs 13 residues. The germline V gene has CDR1 GTSNPN and CDR2 SVGIG (reference sequence). The CDR3 sequence: CAEHRISTDTQYF. The CDR3 DNA is TGTGCTGAGCATCGAATTTCGACAGATACGCAGTATTTT.

The chain uses TRBV7-2 and TRBJ2-7; weak D call: TRBD1 (6 bases). The V gene lost 3 bases and the J gene lost 5 bases, with 11 bases spanning the gap. Germline CDR1 and CDR2: SGHTA and FQGNSA. CDR3 length: 13 amino acids. Written as DNA, the CDR3 is TGTGCCAGCAGCTTTAGGGGGACCCACGAGCAGTACTTC. Its protein is CASSFRGTHEQYF.

This sequence joins TRBV3-1 (or the pseudogene TRBV3-2) and TRBJ2-7; 7 nucleotides agree with TRBD2. The CDR3 consists of 15 residues. CDR1 is LGHDT and CDR2 is YNNKEL in the germline V gene (reference sequence). V was clipped by 0 bases and J by 2 bases; unmatched bases: 4. The CDR3 nucleotides are TGTGCCAGCAGCCAAGATTCTGGGGGGGCCTACGAGCAGTACTTC. Translated, it gives CASSQDSGGAYEQYF.

This chain links TRBV29-1 with TRBJ2-3; no reliable D call. There are 12 residues in the CDR3. CDR1 and CDR2 from the germline V gene are SQVTM and ANQGSEA. V was shortened by 6 bases and J by 3 bases, with 10 bases between the two germline ends. The CDR3 DNA is TGCAGCGTATTAGCTGGGACAGATACGCAGTATTTT. This codes for CSVLAGTDTQYF.

The chain couples TRBV7-2 to TRBJ1-5; 9 bases align to TRBD1. The germline CDR1 and CDR2 sequences are SGHTA and FQGNSA. The CDR3 has 16 amino acids. V lost 5 bases, J lost 2 bases, and 7 bases stayed unmatched. The CDR3 loop is CASSTTGGAGNQPQHF. In DNA form, the CDR3 reads TGTGCCAGCAGCACTACAGGGGGCGCGGGCAATCAGCCCCAGCATTTT. Based on the CDR3 plus reference TRBV7-2 and TRBJ1-5, the full variable domain is GAGVSQSPSNKVTEKGKDVELRCDPISGHTALYWYRQSLGQGLEFLIYFQGNSAPDKSGLPSDRFSAERTGGSVSTLTIQRTQQEDSAVYLCASSTTGGAGNQPQHFGDGTRLSIL.